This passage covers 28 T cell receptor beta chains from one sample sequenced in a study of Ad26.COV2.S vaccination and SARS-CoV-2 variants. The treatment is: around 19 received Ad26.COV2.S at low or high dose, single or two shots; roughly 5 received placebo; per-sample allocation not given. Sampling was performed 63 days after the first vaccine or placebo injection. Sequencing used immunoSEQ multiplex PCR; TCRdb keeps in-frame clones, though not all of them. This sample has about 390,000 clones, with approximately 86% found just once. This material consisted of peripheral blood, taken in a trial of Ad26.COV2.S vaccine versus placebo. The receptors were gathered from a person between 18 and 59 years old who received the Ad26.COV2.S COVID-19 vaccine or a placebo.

CDR3 coding DNA: TGCAGTGCTAGTCCCGGACAGCACGAGCAGTACTTC. Translation: CSASPGQHEQYF. V usage is TRBV20-1 and J usage is TRBJ2-7; TRBD1 might be the D (6 bases). The CDR3 length is 12 residues. In germline, CDR1 is DFQATT, CDR2 SNEGSKA (reference sequence). V was shortened by 3 bases and J by 5 bases, with 11 bases between the two germline ends.

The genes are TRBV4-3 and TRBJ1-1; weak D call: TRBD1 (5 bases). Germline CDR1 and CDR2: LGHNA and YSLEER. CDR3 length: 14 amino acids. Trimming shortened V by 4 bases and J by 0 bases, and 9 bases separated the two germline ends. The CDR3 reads CASSPQGLNTEAFF. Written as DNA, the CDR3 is TGCGCCAGCAGCCCTCAGGGTCTGAACACTGAAGCTTTCTTT.

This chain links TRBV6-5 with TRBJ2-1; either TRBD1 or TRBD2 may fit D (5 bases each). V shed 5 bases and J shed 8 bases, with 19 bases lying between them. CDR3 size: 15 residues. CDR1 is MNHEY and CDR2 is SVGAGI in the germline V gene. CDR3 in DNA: TGTGCCAGCAGTACGACGACGGGGATAGGGGATGAGCAGTTCTTC. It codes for CASSTTTGIGDEQFF.

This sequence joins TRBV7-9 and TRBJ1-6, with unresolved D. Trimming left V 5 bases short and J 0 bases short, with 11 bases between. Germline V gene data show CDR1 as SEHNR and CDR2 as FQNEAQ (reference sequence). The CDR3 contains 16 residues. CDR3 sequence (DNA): TGTGCCAGCAGCCCCCTTTTGAGCTCCTATAATTCACCCCTCCACTTT. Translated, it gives CASSPLLSSYNSPLHF.

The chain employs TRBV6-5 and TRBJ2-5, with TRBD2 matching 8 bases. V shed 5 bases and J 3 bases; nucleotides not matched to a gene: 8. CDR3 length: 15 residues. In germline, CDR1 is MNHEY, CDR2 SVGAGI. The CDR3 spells CASSISGTREETQYF. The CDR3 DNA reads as TGTGCCAGCAGTATTAGCGGGACGAGGGAAGAGACCCAGTACTTC.

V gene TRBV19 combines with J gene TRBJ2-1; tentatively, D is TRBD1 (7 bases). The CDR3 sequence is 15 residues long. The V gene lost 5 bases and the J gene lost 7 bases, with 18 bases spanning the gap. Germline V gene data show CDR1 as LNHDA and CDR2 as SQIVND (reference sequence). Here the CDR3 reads CASSATGVAGNEQFF. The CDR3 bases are TGTGCCAGTAGTGCTACAGGGGTCGCGGGGAATGAGCAGTTCTTC.

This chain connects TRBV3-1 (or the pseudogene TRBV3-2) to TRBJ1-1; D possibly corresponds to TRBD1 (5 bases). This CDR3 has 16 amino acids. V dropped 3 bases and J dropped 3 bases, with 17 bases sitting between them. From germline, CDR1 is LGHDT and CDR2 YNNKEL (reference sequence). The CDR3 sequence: CASSQLRTVGDTEAFF. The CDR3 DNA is TGTGCCAGCAGCCAGCTCCGGACCGTGGGGGACACTGAAGCTTTCTTT.

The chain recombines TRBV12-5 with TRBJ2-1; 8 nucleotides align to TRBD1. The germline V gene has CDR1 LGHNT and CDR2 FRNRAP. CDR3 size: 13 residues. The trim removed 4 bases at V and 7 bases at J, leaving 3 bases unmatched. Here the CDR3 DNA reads TGTGCTAGTGGTTCTCAGGGGGCTAATGAGCAGTTCTTC. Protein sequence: CASGSQGANEQFF.

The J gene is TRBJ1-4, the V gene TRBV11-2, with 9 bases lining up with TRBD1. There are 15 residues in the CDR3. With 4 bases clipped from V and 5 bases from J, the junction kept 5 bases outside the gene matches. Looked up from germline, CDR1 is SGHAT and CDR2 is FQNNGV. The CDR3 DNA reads TGTGCCAGCAGCTCTTACAGGGGGCGCAATGAAAAACTGTTTTTT. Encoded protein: CASSSYRGRNEKLFF.

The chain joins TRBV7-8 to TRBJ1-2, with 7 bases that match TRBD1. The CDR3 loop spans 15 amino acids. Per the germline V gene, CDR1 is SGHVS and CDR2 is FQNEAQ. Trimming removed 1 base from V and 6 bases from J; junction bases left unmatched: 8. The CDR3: CASSLDKGALNGYTF. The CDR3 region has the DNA TGTGCCAGCAGCTTAGATAAGGGGGCGCTCAATGGCTACACCTTC.

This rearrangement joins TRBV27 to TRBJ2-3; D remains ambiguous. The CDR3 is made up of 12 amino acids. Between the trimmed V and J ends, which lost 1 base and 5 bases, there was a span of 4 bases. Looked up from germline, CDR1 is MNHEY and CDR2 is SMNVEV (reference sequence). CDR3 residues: CASSLWGDTQYF. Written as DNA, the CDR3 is TGTGCCAGCAGTTTATGGGGAGATACGCAGTATTTT.

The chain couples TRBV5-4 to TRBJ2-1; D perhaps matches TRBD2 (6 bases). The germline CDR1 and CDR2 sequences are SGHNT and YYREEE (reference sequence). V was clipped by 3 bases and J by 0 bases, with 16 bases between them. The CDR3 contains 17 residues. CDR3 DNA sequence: TGTGCCAGCAGCTCAAATTCCGGGACTCTCTCCTACAATGAGCAGTTCTTC. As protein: CASSSNSGTLSYNEQFF.

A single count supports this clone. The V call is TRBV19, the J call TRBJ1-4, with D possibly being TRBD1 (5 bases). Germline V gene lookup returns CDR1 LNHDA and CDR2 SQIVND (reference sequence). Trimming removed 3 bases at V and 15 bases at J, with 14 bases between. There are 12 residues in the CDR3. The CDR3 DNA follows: TGTGCCAGTAGTATTAAGGGGAGCACAATGTTTTTT. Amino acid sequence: CASSIKGSTMFF.

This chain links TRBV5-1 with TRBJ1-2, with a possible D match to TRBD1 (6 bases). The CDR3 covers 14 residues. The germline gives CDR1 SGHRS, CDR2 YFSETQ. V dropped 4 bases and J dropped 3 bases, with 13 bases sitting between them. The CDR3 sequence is CASSALQGHYGYTF. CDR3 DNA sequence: TGCGCCAGCAGCGCCCTACAGGGCCACTATGGCTACACCTTC. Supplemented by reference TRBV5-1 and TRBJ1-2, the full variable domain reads KAGVTQTPRYLIKTRGQQVTLSCSPISGHRSVSWYQQTPGQGLQFLFEYFSETQRNKGNFPGRFSGRQFSNSRSEMNVSTLELGDSALYLCASSALQGHYGYTFGSGTRLTVV.

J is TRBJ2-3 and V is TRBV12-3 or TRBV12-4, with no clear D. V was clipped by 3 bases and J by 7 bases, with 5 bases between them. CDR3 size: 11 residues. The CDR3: CASSFMNTQYF. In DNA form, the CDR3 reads TGTGCCAGCAGTTTTATGAATACGCAGTATTTT.

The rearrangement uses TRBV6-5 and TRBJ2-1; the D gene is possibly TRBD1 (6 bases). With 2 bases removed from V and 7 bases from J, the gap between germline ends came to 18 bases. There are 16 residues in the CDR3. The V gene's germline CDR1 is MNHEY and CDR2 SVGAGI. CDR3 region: CASSYIPGHPRNEQFF. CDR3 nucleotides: TGTGCCAGCAGTTACATCCCGGGACACCCCCGGAATGAGCAGTTCTTC.

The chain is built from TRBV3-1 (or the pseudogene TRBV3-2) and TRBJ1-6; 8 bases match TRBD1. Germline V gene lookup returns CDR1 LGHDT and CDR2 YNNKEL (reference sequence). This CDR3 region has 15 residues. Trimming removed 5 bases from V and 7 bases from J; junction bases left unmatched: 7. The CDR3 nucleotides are TGTGCCAGCAGCGGTCTGACAGGGGACAATTCACCCCTCCACTTT. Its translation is CASSGLTGDNSPLHF.

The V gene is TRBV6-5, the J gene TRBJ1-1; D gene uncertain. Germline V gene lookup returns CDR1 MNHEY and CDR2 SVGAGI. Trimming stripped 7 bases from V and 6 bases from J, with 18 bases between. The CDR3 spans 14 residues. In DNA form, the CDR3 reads TGTGCCAGCATTCTCGCGGGATTGTCCCCTGAAGCTTTCTTT. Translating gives CASILAGLSPEAFF.

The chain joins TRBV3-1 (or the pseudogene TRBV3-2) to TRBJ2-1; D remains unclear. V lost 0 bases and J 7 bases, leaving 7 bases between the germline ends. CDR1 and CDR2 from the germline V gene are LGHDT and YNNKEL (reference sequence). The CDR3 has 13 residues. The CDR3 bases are TGTGCCAGCAGCCAAGATTTCACGAATGAGCAGTTCTTC. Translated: CASSQDFTNEQFF.

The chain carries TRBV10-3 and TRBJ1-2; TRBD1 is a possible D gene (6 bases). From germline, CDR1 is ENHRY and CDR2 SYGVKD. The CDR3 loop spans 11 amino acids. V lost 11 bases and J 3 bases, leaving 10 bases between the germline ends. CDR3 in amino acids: CAFEGDYGYTF. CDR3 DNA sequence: TGTGCCTTCGAGGGGGACTATGGCTACACCTTC.

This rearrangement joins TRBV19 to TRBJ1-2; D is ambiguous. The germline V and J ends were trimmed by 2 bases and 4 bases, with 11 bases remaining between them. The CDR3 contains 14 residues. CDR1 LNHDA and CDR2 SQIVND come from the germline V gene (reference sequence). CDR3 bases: TGTGCCAGTAGTATATCGGCGGGCACCTATGGCTACACCTTC. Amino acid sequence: CASSISAGTYGYTF. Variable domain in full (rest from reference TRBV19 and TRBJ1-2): DGGITQSPKYLFRKEGQNVTLSCEQNLNHDAMYWYRQDPGQGLRLIYYSQIVNDFQKGDIAEGYSVSREKKESFPLTVTSAQKNPTAFYLCASSISAGTYGYTFGSGTRLTVV.

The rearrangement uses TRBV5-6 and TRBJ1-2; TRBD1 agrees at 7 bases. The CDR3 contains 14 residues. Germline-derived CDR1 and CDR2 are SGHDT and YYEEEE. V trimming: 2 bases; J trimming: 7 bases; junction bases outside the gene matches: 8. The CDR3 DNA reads TGTGCCAGCAGCTTTTCCACAGGGGTTGGTGGCTACACCTTC. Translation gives CASSFSTGVGGYTF.

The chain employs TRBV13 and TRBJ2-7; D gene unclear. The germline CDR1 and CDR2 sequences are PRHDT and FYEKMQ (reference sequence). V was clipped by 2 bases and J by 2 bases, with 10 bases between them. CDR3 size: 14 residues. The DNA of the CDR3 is TGTGCCAGCAGCTTAAAATTCAGGACCTACGAGCAGTACTTC. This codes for CASSLKFRTYEQYF.

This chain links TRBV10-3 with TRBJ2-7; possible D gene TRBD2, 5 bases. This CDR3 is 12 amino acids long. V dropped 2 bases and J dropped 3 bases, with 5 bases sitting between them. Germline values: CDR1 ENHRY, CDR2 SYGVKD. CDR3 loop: CAISERGYEQYF. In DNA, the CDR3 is TGTGCCATCAGTGAGCGGGGCTACGAGCAGTACTTC.

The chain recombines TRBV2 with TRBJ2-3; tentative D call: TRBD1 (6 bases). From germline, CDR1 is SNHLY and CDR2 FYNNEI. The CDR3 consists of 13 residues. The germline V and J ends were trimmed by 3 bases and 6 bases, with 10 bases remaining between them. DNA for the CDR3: TGTGCCAGCAGTGATACAGGGTCCGATACGCAGTATTTT. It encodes CASSDTGSDTQYF.

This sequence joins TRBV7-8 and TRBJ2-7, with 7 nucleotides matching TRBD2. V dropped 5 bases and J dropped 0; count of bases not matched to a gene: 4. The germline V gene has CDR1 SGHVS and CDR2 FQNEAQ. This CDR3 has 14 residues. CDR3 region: CASSTRTSSYEQYF. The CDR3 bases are TGTGCCAGCAGCACCAGGACTAGCTCCTACGAGCAGTACTTC.

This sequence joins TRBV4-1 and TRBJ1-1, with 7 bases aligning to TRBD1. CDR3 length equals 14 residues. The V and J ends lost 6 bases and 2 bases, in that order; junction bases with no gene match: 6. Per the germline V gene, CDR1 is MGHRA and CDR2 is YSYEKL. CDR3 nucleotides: TGCGCCAGCAGTCATACAGGGGACAACACTGAAGCTTTCTTT. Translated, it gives CASSHTGDNTEAFF.

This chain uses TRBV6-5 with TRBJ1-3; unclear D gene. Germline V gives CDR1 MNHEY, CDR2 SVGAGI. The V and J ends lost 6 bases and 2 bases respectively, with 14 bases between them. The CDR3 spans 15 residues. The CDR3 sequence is CASSLPTAAGNTIYF. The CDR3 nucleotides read TGTGCCAGCAGCCTACCGACGGCAGCTGGAAACACCATATATTTT.